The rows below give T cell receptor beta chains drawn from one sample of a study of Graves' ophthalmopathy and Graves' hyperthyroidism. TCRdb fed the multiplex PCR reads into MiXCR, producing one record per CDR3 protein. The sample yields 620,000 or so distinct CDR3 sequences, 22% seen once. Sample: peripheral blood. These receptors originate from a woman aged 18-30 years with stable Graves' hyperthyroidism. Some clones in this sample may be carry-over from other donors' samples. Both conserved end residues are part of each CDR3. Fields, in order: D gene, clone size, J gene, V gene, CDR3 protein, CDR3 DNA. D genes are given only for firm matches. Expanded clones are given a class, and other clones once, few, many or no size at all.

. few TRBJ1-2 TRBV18 CASSQRVQEFYGYTF TGTGCCAGCTCACAACGGGTCCAAGAATTCTATGGCTACACCTTC
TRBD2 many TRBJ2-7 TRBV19 CASSIRTSGSYEQYF TGTGCCAGTAGTATTAGGACTAGCGGCTCCTACGAGCAGTACTTC
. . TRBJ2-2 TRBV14 CASSQVGQYTGELFF TGTGCCAGCAGCCAAGTTGGACAGTACACCGGGGAGCTGTTTTTT
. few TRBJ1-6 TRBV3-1 CASSPGVGALTGALHF TGTGCCAGCAGCCCGGGGGTAGGGGCCCTGACTGGGGCCCTCCACTTT
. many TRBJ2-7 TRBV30 CAWALQGGEQYF TGTGCCTGGGCTCTACAGGGTGGGGAGCAGTACTTC
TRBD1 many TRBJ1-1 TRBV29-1 CSVHGTGVVEAFF TGCAGCGTACACGGGACAGGAGTGGTTGAAGCTTTCTTT
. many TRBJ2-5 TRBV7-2 CASSPNQKETQYF TGTGCCAGCAGCCCTAATCAGAAAGAGACCCAGTACTTC
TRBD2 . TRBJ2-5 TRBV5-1 CASSSPTSGGLPNRETQYF TGCGCCAGCAGCTCTCCGACTAGCGGGGGGTTACCGAACAGGGAGACCCAGTACTTC
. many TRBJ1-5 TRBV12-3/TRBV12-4 CASSRHSNQPQHF TGTGCCAGCAGCCGACATAGCAATCAGCCCCAGCATTTT
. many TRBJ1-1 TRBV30 CAWSLSGSLNTEAFF TGTGCCTGGAGCCTGTCGGGCAGCTTGAACACTGAAGCTTTCTTT
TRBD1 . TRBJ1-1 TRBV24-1 CATSDLPRQGGKNTEAFF TGTGCCACCAGTGATTTACCAAGACAGGGGGGGAAAAACACTGAAGCTTTCTTT
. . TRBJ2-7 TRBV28 CASNTPGLSPYEQYF TGTGCCAGCAACACTCCGGGACTGTCGCCCTACGAGCAGTACTTC
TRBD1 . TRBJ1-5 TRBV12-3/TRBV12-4 CASSLGGTGSGQPQHF TGTGCCAGCAGTTTGGGTGGGACAGGGTCAGGCCAGCCCCAGCATTTT
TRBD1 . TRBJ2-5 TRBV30 CAWSGGGDQETQYF TGTGCCTGGAGTGGAGGGGGCGACCAAGAGACCCAGTACTTC
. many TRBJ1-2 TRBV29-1 CSVEGERIYGYTF TGCAGCGTTGAAGGGGAACGGATCTATGGCTACACCTTC
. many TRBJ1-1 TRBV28 CASSLRSSEAFF TGTGCCAGCAGTTTAAGGTCTTCTGAAGCTTTCTTT
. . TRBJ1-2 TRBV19 CASSDRQNSNYGYTF TGTGCCAGTAGTGACAGACAGAATTCTAACTATGGCTACACCTTC
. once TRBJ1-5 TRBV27 CASSPWGGDSNQPQHF TGTGCCAGCAGTCCCTGGGGGGGAGATAGCAATCAGCCCCAGCATTTT
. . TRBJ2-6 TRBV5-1 CASSLAVDSGANVLTF TGCGCCAGCAGCTTGGCCGTCGACTCTGGGGCCAACGTCCTGACTTTC
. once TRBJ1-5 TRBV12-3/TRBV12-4 CASSSQVYQPQHF TGTGCCAGCAGCTCGCAGGTTTATCAGCCCCAGCATTTT
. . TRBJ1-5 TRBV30 CAWTLGGPQHF TGTGCCTGGACCCTGGGGGGGCCCCAGCATTTT
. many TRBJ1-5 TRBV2 CASSEMGGNQPQHF TGTGCCAGCAGTGAAATGGGGGGAAATCAGCCCCAGCATTTT
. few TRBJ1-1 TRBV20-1 CSASPSHPAFF TGCAGTGCTAGCCCTTCCCACCCAGCTTTCTTT
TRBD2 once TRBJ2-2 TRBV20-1 CSAPTSGRATGELFF TGCAGTGCGCCTACTAGCGGGAGGGCCACCGGGGAGCTGTTTTTT
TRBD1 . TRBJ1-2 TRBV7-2 CASSLLGGWDGYTF TGTGCCAGCAGCTTATTAGGGGGCTGGGATGGCTACACCTTC
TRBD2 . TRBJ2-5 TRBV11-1 CASSALKAGGGETQYF TGTGCCAGCAGCGCCTTAAAAGCGGGAGGGGGAGAGACCCAGTACTTC
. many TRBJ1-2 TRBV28 CASRPGGGTPSYGYTF TGTGCCAGCAGACCAGGAGGGGGAACCCCGAGCTATGGCTACACCTTC
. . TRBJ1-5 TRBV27 CASSSMGGNQPQHF TGTGCCAGCAGTTCGATGGGGGGCAATCAGCCCCAGCATTTT
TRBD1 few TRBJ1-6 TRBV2 CASRKGTGWESPLHF TGTGCCAGCAGGAAAGGGACAGGGTGGGAGTCACCCCTCCACTTT